Presented here are 29 T cell receptor beta chains from one specimen sequenced in a study of CD8+ T cells in alopecia areata. Reverse transcription of extracted RNA yielded cDNA, which provided the sequencing template. Sequencing used immunoSEQ multiplex PCR; TCRdb keeps in-frame clones, though not all of them. Of approximately 180,000 clones listed, roughly 60% are singletons. Treatment noted: oral pan-JAK inhibitor, 5-10 mg twice daily. Sequencing used CD4+ T cells sorted from blood, obtained at week 24, from a patient treated with tofacitinib. Every receptor here comes from a human donor with alopecia areata.

The rearrangement uses TRBV2 and TRBJ1-2; TRBD1 matches 8 bases. V dropped 6 bases and J dropped 10; count of bases not matched to a gene: 4. The germline V gene encodes CDR1 SNHLY and CDR2 FYNNEI. The CDR3 has 11 amino acids. CDR3 sequence: CASRLQGDYTF. The CDR3 DNA reads TGTGCCAGCAGGCTACAGGGGGACTACACCTTC. Drawing the rest from reference TRBV2 and TRBJ1-2, the complete variable domain is EPEVTQTPSHQVTQMGQEVILRCVPISNHLYFYWYRQILGQKVEFLVSFYNNEISEKSEIFDDQFSVERPDGSNFTLKIRSTKLEDSAMYFCASRLQGDYTFGSGTRLTVV.

The J gene is TRBJ2-6, the V gene TRBV7-2; possibly TRBD1 for D (6 bases). CDR1 and CDR2 from the germline V gene are SGHTA and FQGNSA. Trimming left V 2 bases short and J 0 bases short, with 14 bases between. The CDR3 totals 18 residues. Written as DNA, the CDR3 is TGTGCCAGCAGCTTAACATGGCAGGGGACCTCTGGGGCCAACGTCCTGACTTTC. This sequence encodes CASSLTWQGTSGANVLTF.

The table lists this clone with a few counts. The genes are TRBV6-9 and TRBJ2-7, with a weak D call TRBD1 (6 bases). V gave up 4 bases and J gave up 2 bases, with 15 bases separating them. This CDR3 contains 15 residues. CDR1 is MNHGY, CDR2 SVAAGI, per germline. CDR3 bases: TGTGCCAGCAGTTTCACCCTGGACAGACCCTACGAGCAGTACTTC. It codes for CASSFTLDRPYEQYF.

The CDR3 is CASSLVAGLSGANVLTF. As DNA, the CDR3 is TGTGCCAGCAGCTTAGTAGCAGGGCTCTCTGGGGCCAACGTCCTGACTTTC. The genes are TRBV7-2 and TRBJ2-6; possibly TRBD1 for D (5 bases). V shed 1 base and J shed 0 bases, with 10 bases lying between them. The CDR3 totals 17 residues. Germline CDR1 reads SGHTA; CDR2 reads FQGNSA.

This clone appeared a few times. This rearrangement joins TRBV7-9 to TRBJ1-2; maybe TRBD1 (6 bases). This CDR3 has 14 residues. Trimming cost V 5 bases and J 1 base, with 11 bases left between them. CDR1 SEHNR and CDR2 FQNEAQ come from the germline V gene (reference sequence). For the CDR3, the DNA is TGTGCCAGCAGCCACAGGGTCGGTAACTATGGCTACACCTTC. It codes for CASSHRVGNYGYTF.

J is TRBJ1-2 and V is TRBV7-9; 10 positions match TRBD1. Germline CDR1 reads SEHNR; CDR2 reads FQNEAQ (reference sequence). With V trimmed by 0 bases and J by 6 bases, 1 base remained unmatched. The length of the CDR3 is 14 residues. CDR3 DNA: TGTGCCAGCAGCTTAGCCGGGACAGGGGATGGCTACACCTTC. Its protein is CASSLAGTGDGYTF.

V and J are TRBV9 and TRBJ2-7; D remains unclear. Germline V CDR1 and CDR2: SGDLS, YYNGEE. Deletions cut 0 bases from V and 6 bases from J, with 13 bases between. The CDR3 loop spans 14 amino acids. CDR3 bases: TGTGCCAGCAGCGTAGGTCCAGATGAAAGCGAGCAGTACTTC. Its protein is CASSVGPDESEQYF.

V gene TRBV6-5 combines with J gene TRBJ1-1; no reliable D call. Germline V CDR1 and CDR2: MNHEY, SVGAGI. The CDR3 length is 15 residues. Trimming left V 6 bases short and J 1 base short, with 15 bases between. CDR3 DNA sequence: TGTGCCAGCAGGTCTCGAAGCGTCCGGAACACTGAAGCTTTCTTT. This codes for CASRSRSVRNTEAFF.

The genes are TRBV5-6 and TRBJ2-5; D possibly corresponds to TRBD1 (5 bases). Deletions cut 0 bases from V and 4 bases from J, with 13 bases between. The CDR3 length is 15 residues. CDR1 SGHDT and CDR2 YYEEEE come from the germline V gene. For the CDR3, the DNA is TGTGCCAGCAGCTTGGTTATTGGGCAGGGAGAGACCCAGTACTTC. Translated, it gives CASSLVIGQGETQYF.

V usage is TRBV29-1 and J usage is TRBJ2-7, with 10 bases aligning to TRBD1. Germline CDR1 reads SQVTM; CDR2 reads ANQGSEA. J lost 3 bases, V lost 0 bases, and 5 bases had no gene match. CDR3 length: 15 residues. CDR3 sequence (DNA): TGCAGCGTTGAAGAACTGGACAGGGGGAACTACGAGCAGTACTTC. Protein product: CSVEELDRGNYEQYF.

The chain links TRBV2 to TRBJ1-1, with D perhaps TRBD1 (5 bases). CDR3 length: 15 residues. Germline V lookup: CDR1 SNHLY, CDR2 FYNNEI. Trimming took 8 bases from V and 3 from J, leaving 19 bases between them. The CDR3 loop reads CASGDARSRDTEAFF. CDR3 DNA sequence: TGTGCCAGCGGGGACGCCCGGTCTCGGGACACTGAAGCTTTCTTT.

The rearrangement links TRBV2 to TRBJ1-6; D gene uncertain. CDR3 length equals 15 residues. V was cut by 3 bases and J by 0 bases, with 6 bases left in between. Germline assignment: CDR1 SNHLY and CDR2 FYNNEI. The CDR3 loop is CASSDRSSYNSPLHF. The CDR3 bases are TGTGCCAGCAGTGACCGGAGCTCCTATAATTCACCCCTCCACTTT.

The chain combines TRBV29-1 with TRBJ2-7; 8 nucleotides match TRBD1. This CDR3 spans 13 amino acids. Germline values: CDR1 SQVTM, CDR2 ANQGSEA. The J segment lost 2 bases and the V segment lost 5 bases, leaving 5 bases of the junction unmatched. CDR3 coding DNA: TGCAGCGTTACCGGGACAGGAGCCTACGAGCAGTACTTC. This gives the protein CSVTGTGAYEQYF.

This clone was seen a handful of times. This chain joins TRBV11-3 and TRBJ2-1, with TRBD2 identical over 11 bases. This CDR3 spans 16 amino acids. The germline V gene has CDR1 SGHNT and CDR2 YENEEA. V dropped 4 bases and J dropped 4; count of bases not matched to a gene: 6. The CDR3 nucleotides are TGTGCCAGCAGCTCTAGCGGGGGGACGCGTTACAATGAGCAGTTCTTC. Translating it yields CASSSSGGTRYNEQFF.

This clone has only one observation. V is TRBV9 and J is TRBJ2-1; 9 bases are shared with TRBD2. The germline gives CDR1 SGDLS, CDR2 YYNGEE. This CDR3 region has 15 residues. The junction had 7 bases not matched to a gene; V was cut back by 0 bases and J by 9 bases. The CDR3 region has the DNA TGTGCCAGCAGCGTAGAGATAGCGGGGGCTCGTGAGCAGTTCTTC. It yields the protein CASSVEIAGAREQFF.

The chain uses TRBV2 and TRBJ2-1, with a weak D call TRBD2 (5 bases). The V and J ends lost 8 bases and 12 bases respectively, with 11 bases between them. This CDR3 region has 10 residues. Germline values: CDR1 SNHLY, CDR2 FYNNEI. The CDR3 is CASGYGGQFF. The CDR3 bases are TGTGCCAGCGGTTACGGAGGGCAGTTCTTC.

The V gene is TRBV25-1, the J gene TRBJ1-2; D might be TRBD1 (6 bases). Per the germline V gene, CDR1 is MGHDK and CDR2 is SYGVNS. CDR3 length: 15 amino acids. V lost 4 bases and J lost 1, with 13 bases in between. DNA for the CDR3: TGTGCCAGCAGTGGCAGTTCCAGGGGTAACTATGGCTACACCTTC. Translation gives CASSGSSRGNYGYTF.

J is TRBJ1-3 and V is TRBV7-2, with D possibly being TRBD1 (5 bases). Germline lookup yields CDR1 SGHTA and CDR2 FQGNSA. The V end lost 0 bases, the J end lost 1 base, and 13 bases lay between the germline ends. The length of the CDR3 is 17 residues. The CDR3 DNA follows: TGTGCCAGCAGCTTAGCGTTTGCAGGGAGGTCTGGAAACACCATATATTTT. Its translation is CASSLAFAGRSGNTIYF. The full variable domain, in which reference TRBV7-2 and TRBJ1-3 provide the parts outside the CDR3, is GAGVSQSPSNKVTEKGKDVELRCDPISGHTALYWYRQSLGQGLEFLIYFQGNSAPDKSGLPSDRFSAERTGGSVSTLTIQRTQQEDSAVYLCASSLAFAGRSGNTIYFGEGSWLTVV.

This sequence joins TRBV27 and TRBJ1-6; no firm D call. V was trimmed by 2 bases and J by 10 bases, leaving 12 bases between them. CDR3 length equals 14 residues. CDR1 and CDR2 (germline): MNHEY, SMNVEV (reference sequence). CDR3 DNA sequence: TGTGCCAGCAGTTTAGGGATGGATAGCTCACCCCTCCACTTT. Translation gives CASSLGMDSSPLHF.

This clone appeared a single time. The chain is built from TRBV29-1 and TRBJ1-2, with TRBD1 matching over 7 bases. Unmatched junction bases numbered 10, after V lost 4 bases and J lost 2 bases. Looked up from germline, CDR1 is SQVTM and CDR2 is ANQGSEA. This CDR3 spans 15 amino acids. The DNA for the CDR3 is TGCAGCGTTGGCACCGGGACAGATAAAAACTATGGCTACACCTTC. Its protein product is CSVGTGTDKNYGYTF. Supplemented by reference TRBV29-1 and TRBJ1-2, the full variable domain reads SAVISQKPSRDICQRGTSLTIQCQVDSQVTMMFWYRQQPGQSLTLIATANQGSEATYESGFVIDKFPISRPNLTFSTLTVSNMSPEDSSIYLCSVGTGTDKNYGYTFGSGTRLTVV.

The chain links TRBV29-1 to TRBJ1-6; the D is unclear. Per the germline V gene, CDR1 is SQVTM and CDR2 is ANQGSEA. With 0 bases removed from V and 10 bases from J, the gap between germline ends came to 10 bases. The CDR3 is 13 amino acids. CDR3 amino acids: CSVEDETGSPLHF. CDR3 nucleotides: TGCAGCGTTGAAGATGAGACGGGGTCACCCCTCCACTTT.

This chain connects TRBV25-1 to TRBJ1-1; D not resolved. The CDR3 consists of 11 residues. Germline CDR1 reads MGHDK; CDR2 reads SYGVNS. V was clipped by 4 bases and J by 9 bases, with 9 bases between them. DNA for the CDR3: TGTGCCAGCAGTGGTGCTGGAAAAGCTTTCTTT. This encodes CASSGAGKAFF.

V gene TRBV7-9 combines with J gene TRBJ2-5, with 7 bases identical to TRBD1. V dropped 4 bases and J dropped 5; count of bases not matched to a gene: 7. CDR3 length: 14 amino acids. CDR1 is SEHNR and CDR2 is FQNEAQ in the germline V gene (reference sequence). CDR3 DNA sequence: TGTGCCAGCAGCTACAGGGGTAATCGGGAGACCCAGTACTTC. It translates to CASSYRGNRETQYF.

The V gene is TRBV2, the J gene TRBJ2-5; 9 bases align to TRBD2. This CDR3 contains 13 residues. Germline-derived CDR1 and CDR2 are SNHLY and FYNNEI. Trimming took 4 bases from V and 9 from J; bases not matched to a gene: 6. The chain's CDR3 is CASSGGGGEAQYF. CDR3 sequence (DNA): TGTGCCAGCAGTGGCGGGGGGGGTGAGGCCCAGTACTTC.

This clone was seen many times. The chain joins TRBV12-5 to TRBJ2-2, with a possible D match to TRBD2 (6 bases). With 0 bases removed from V and 4 bases from J, the gap between germline ends came to 9 bases. The CDR3 has 15 amino acids. CDR1 is LGHNT, CDR2 FRNRAP, per germline. For the CDR3, the DNA is TGTGCTAGTGGTTTGGTACAGACTAGCACCGGGGAGCTGTTTTTT. Amino acid sequence: CASGLVQTSTGELFF.

V and J are TRBV14 and TRBJ2-3; TRBD2 is a possible D gene (6 bases). The CDR3 contains 15 residues. The germline CDR1 and CDR2 sequences are SGHDN and FVKESK. Trimming removed 0 bases from V and 1 base from J, with 8 bases in between. CDR3 DNA: TGTGCCAGCAGCCAAGATTGGAGGGGCACAGATACGCAGTATTTT. Translation gives CASSQDWRGTDTQYF.

This clone was observed a handful of times. As DNA, the CDR3 is TGCAGCGTTGGGGAACTGAACACCGGGGAGCTGTTTTTT. Its translation: CSVGELNTGELFF. The chain is built from TRBV29-1 and TRBJ2-2; D unresolved. Trimming removed 4 bases from V and 1 base from J, with 7 bases in between. This CDR3 region has 13 residues. Germline V gene data show CDR1 as SQVTM and CDR2 as ANQGSEA.

The chain carries TRBV15 and TRBJ1-5; D uncertain. From germline, CDR1 is LNHNV and CDR2 YYDKDF (reference sequence). The CDR3 runs 14 residues. Trimming pared 1 base from V and 4 bases from J, leaving 8 bases between. CDR3 sequence: CATSRGFANQPQHF. In nucleotides, the CDR3 is TGTGCCACCAGCAGAGGGTTCGCGAATCAGCCCCAGCATTTT.

A few counts support this clone. The chain joins TRBV29-1 to TRBJ1-2; 9 nucleotides match TRBD1. The J segment lost 5 bases and the V segment lost 7 bases, leaving 8 bases of the junction unmatched. CDR1 and CDR2 from the germline V gene are SQVTM and ANQGSEA. This CDR3 spans 13 amino acids. For the CDR3, the DNA is TGCAGCGCAAGGGACAGGGAAGGATATGGCTACACCTTC. Protein product: CSARDREGYGYTF.